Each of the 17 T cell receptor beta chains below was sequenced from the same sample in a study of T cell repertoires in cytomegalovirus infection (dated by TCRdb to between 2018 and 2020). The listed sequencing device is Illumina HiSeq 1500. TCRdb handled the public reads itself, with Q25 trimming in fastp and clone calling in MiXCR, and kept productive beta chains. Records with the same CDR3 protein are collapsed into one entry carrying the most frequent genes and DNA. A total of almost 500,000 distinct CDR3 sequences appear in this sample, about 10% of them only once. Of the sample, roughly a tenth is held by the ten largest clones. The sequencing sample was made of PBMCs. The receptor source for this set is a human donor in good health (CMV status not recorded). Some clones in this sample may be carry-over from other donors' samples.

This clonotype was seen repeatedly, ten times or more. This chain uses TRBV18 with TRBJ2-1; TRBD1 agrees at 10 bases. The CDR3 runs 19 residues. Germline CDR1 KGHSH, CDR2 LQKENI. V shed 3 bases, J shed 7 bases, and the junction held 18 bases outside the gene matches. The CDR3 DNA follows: TGTGCCAGCTCACCCTTTCCGGGACAGGGGAGTAGTAAGACGAATGAGCAGTTCTTC. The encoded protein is CASSPFPGQGSSKTNEQFF.

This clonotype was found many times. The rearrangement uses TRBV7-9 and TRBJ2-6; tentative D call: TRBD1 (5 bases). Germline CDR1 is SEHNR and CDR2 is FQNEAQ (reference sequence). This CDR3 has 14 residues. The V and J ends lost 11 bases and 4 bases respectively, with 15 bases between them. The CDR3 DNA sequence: TGTGCCTCTCAGGGCAGGGTGGGGGCCAACGTCCTGACTTTC. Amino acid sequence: CASQGRVGANVLTF.

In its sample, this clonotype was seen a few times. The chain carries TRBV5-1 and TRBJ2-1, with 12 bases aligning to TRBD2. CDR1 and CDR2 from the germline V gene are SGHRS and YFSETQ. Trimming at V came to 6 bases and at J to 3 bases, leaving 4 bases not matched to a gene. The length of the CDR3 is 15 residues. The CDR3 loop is CASTSGRAGYNEQFF. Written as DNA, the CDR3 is TGCGCCAGCACTAGCGGGAGGGCTGGCTACAATGAGCAGTTCTTC.

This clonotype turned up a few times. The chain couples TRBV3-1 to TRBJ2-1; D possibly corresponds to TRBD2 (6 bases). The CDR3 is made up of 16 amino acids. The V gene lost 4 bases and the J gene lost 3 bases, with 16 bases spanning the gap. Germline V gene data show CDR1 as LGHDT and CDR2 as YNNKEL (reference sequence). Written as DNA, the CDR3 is TGTGCCAGCAGCCGGGTGGCGGGAAGAAGCTACAATGAGCAGTTCTTC. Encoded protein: CASSRVAGRSYNEQFF.

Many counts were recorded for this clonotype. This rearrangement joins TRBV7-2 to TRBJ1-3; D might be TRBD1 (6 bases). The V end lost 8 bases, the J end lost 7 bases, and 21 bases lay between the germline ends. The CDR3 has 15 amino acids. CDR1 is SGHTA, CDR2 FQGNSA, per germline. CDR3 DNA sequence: TGTGCCAGCTCACCCCCGGGACACCAAACGAACACCATATATTTT. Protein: CASSPPGHQTNTIYF.

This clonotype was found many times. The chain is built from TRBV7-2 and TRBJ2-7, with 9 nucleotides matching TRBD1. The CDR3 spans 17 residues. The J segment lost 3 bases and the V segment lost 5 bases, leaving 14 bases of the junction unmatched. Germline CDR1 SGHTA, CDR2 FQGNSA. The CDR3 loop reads CASSITGGSFGSYEQYF. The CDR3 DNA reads TGTGCCAGCAGCATAACAGGGGGCAGCTTTGGAAGCTACGAGCAGTACTTC.

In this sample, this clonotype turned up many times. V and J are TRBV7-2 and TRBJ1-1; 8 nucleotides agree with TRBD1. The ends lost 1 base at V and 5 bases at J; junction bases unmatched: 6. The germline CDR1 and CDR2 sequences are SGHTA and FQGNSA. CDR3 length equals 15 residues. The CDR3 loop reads CASSLGTGMGTEAFF. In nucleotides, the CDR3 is TGTGCCAGCAGCTTAGGGACAGGGATGGGTACTGAAGCTTTCTTT.

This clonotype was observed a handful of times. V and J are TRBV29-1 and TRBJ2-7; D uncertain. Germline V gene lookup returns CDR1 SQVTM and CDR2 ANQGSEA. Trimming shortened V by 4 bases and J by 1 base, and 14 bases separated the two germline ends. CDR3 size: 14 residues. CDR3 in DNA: TGCAGCGTTGCCTTAGACTGGAAGTCCTACGAGCAGTACTTC. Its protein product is CSVALDWKSYEQYF.

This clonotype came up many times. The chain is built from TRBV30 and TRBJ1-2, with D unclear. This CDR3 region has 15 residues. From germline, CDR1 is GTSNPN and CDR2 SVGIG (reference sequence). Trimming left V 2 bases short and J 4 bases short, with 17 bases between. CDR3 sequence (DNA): TGTGCCTGGAGTACCCAAACAGCGGCGCCCTATGGCTACACCTTC. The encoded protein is CAWSTQTAAPYGYTF.

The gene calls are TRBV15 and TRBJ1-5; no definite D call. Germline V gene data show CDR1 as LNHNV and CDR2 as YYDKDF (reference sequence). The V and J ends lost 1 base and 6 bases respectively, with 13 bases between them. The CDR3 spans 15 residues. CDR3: CATSRGARDGQPQHF. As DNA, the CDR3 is TGTGCCACCAGCAGAGGGGCCCGGGATGGTCAGCCCCAGCATTTT.

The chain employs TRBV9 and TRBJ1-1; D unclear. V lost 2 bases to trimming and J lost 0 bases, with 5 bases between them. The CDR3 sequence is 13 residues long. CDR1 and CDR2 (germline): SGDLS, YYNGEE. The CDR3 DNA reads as TGTGCCAGCAGCGTGAGGGTGAACACTGAAGCTTTCTTT. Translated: CASSVRVNTEAFF.

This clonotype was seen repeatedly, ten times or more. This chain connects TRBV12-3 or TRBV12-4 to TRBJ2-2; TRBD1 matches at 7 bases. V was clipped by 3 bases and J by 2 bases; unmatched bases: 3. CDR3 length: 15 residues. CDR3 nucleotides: TGTGCCAGCAGTTTTGGACAGGAAAACACCGGGGAGCTGTTTTTT. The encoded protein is CASSFGQENTGELFF.

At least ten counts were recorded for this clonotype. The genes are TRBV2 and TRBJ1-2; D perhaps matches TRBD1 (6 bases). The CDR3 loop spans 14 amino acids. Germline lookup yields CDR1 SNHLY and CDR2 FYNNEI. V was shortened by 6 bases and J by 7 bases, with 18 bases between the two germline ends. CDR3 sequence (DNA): TGTGCCAGCAGGGGGGACACCACCCCGGGTGGCTACACCTTC. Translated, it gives CASRGDTTPGGYTF.

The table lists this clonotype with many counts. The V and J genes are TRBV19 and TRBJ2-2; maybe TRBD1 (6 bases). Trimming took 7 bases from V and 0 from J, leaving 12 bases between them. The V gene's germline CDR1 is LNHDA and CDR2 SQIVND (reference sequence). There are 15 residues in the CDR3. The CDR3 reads CASTARTANTGELFF. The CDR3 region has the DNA TGTGCCAGTACCGCGCGGACAGCGAACACCGGGGAGCTGTTTTTT.

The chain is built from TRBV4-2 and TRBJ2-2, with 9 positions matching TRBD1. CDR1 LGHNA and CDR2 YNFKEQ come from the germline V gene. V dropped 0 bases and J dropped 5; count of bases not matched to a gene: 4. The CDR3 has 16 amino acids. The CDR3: CASSQESTGGTGELFF. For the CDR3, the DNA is TGTGCCAGCAGCCAAGAATCGACAGGGGGGACCGGGGAGCTGTTTTTT.

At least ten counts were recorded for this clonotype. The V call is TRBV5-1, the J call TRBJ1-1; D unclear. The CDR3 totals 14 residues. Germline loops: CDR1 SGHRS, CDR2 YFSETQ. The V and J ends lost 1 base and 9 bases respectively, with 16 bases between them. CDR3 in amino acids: CASSLTEVGTKAFF. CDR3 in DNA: TGCGCCAGCAGCTTGACAGAAGTGGGAACTAAAGCTTTCTTT.

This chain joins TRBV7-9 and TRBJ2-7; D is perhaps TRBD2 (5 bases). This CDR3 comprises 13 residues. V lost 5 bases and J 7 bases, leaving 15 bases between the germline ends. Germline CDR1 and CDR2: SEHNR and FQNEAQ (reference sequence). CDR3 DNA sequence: TGTGCCAGCAGCAAGGACGGGCCGGGAGAGCAGTACTTC. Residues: CASSKDGPGEQYF. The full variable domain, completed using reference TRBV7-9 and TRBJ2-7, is DTGVSQNPRHKITKRGQNVTFRCDPISEHNRLYWYRQTLGQGPEFLTYFQNEAQLEKSRLLSDRFSAERPKGSFSTLEIQRTEQGDSAMYLCASSKDGPGEQYFGPGTRLTVT.